This T cell receptor beta chain is drawn from a study of cytomegalovirus exposure and HLA in healthy donors. Study results and limitations: An analysis that was carried out later associated 17,000 or so TCR beta sequences with HLA alleles at 0.05 false discovery rate. Accurate HLA-A and HLA-B prediction from TCR beta sequences was reported for most subjects.

PCR involved 60 Vbeta and 13 Jbeta primers. Clones were read by immunoSEQ multiplex PCR, and TCRdb kept only the in-frame ones, dropping some. The sample records roughly 120,000 clones, more than 60% being singletons. This clone occurred once. Its specificity is not known. CDR1 and CDR2 (germline): SGHTA, FQGTGA. Germline trimming cut 5 bases from V and 1 base from J; bases unmatched to any gene: 10. The CDR3 length is 16 residues. The sample was PBMCs. This TCR was recovered from a woman aged 40 to 49 in good health and CMV-seronegative. The rearrangement uses TRBV7-3 and TRBJ2-7; 8 nucleotides agree with TRBD2. The CDR3 protein is CASSLAGGGPSYEQYF. The CDR3, as DNA: TGTGCCAGCAGCCTAGCAGGCGGGGGGCCATCCTACGAGCAGTACTTC.